Each of the 25 T cell receptor beta chains below was sequenced from the same sample in a study of siplizumab effects on memory and regulatory T cells. The method was immunoSEQ multiplex PCR; TCRdb's version includes in-frame clones alone and lacks a portion of them. Among over 100,000 clones listed, 93% were seen once. Material: Tregs sorted from blood. These receptors came from a human donor in good health.

V usage is TRBV14 and J usage is TRBJ2-3; D may be TRBD2 (6 bases). Trimming stripped 0 bases from V and 2 bases from J, with 18 bases between. This CDR3 comprises 18 residues. Germline CDR1 reads SGHDN; CDR2 reads FVKESK. The CDR3 region is CASSQERAYASDTDTQYF. CDR3 nucleotide sequence: TGTGCCAGCAGCCAAGAAAGGGCCTATGCTAGCGACACAGATACGCAGTATTTT.

This clone showed up just once. The CDR3, as DNA: TGTGCCAGTAGTACAAAGGGGACAGGACCTAATGAAAAACTGTTTTTT. Protein: CASSTKGTGPNEKLFF. The chain employs TRBV19 and TRBJ1-4; 8 bases are a match to TRBD1. The CDR3 length is 16 residues. Germline CDR1 and CDR2: LNHDA and SQIVND (reference sequence). The V segment lost 4 bases and the J segment 3 bases; nucleotides outside the gene matches: 7.

The CDR3 DNA reads TGCGCCAGCAGCTTGATTGAGACCCAGTACTTC. Amino acids: CASSLIETQYF. The chain has TRBV5-1 and TRBJ2-5, with D uncertain. CDR3 size: 11 residues. Trimming removed 1 base from V and 5 bases from J, with 3 bases in between. Germline V CDR1 and CDR2: SGHRS, YFSETQ.

The chain recombines TRBV6-1 with TRBJ1-5, with D possibly matching TRBD1 (5 bases). With 6 bases removed from V and 0 bases from J, the gap between germline ends came to 9 bases. The length of the CDR3 is 14 residues. Per the germline V gene, CDR1 is MNHNS and CDR2 is SASEGT. The CDR3 protein is CASRRQYSNQPQHF. CDR3 DNA: TGTGCCAGCAGGCGACAGTATAGCAATCAGCCCCAGCATTTT.

This clone has a handful of counts. This rearrangement joins TRBV6-4 to TRBJ1-2; 8 bases are shared with TRBD1. This CDR3 is 13 amino acids long. V lost 4 bases, J lost 4 bases, and 2 bases stayed unmatched. Germline V CDR1 and CDR2: MRHNA, SNTAGT. The CDR3 DNA reads TGTGCCAGCAGTGTCGACAGGGGCTATGGCTACACCTTC. Protein product: CASSVDRGYGYTF.

In its sample, this clone was seen a few times. This chain links TRBV5-1 with TRBJ2-2; TRBD1 is a possible D gene (6 bases). Germline V gives CDR1 SGHRS, CDR2 YFSETQ. V was trimmed by 5 bases and J by 5 bases, leaving 10 bases between them. CDR3 length equals 13 residues. This CDR3 reads CASREQGTGELFF. In DNA, the CDR3 is TGCGCCAGCAGAGAACAGGGAACCGGGGAGCTGTTTTTT. Full variable domain (remainder filled in from reference TRBV5-1 and TRBJ2-2): KAGVTQTPRYLIKTRGQQVTLSCSPISGHRSVSWYQQTPGQGLQFLFEYFSETQRNKGNFPGRFSGRQFSNSRSEMNVSTLELGDSALYLCASREQGTGELFFGEGSRLTVL.

Worth noting for this clone: One end of the junction is discordant with germline, which a read error may explain. The CDR3 coding sequence is TGTGCTAGCAGCTCACAGTACCAAGAGACCCAGTACTTC. It encodes CASSSQYQETQYF. The chain combines TRBV7-7 with TRBJ2-5; D not resolved. Per germline, CDR1 SSHAT and CDR2 FNYEAQ (reference sequence). This CDR3 spans 13 amino acids.

This clone was seen just once. The rearrangement uses TRBV18 and TRBJ1-6; a weak D match, TRBD1 (5 bases). The germline V gene has CDR1 KGHSH and CDR2 LQKENI. Trimming took 0 bases from V and 8 from J, leaving 14 bases between them. This CDR3 has 16 amino acids. The CDR3 is CASSPPGLFSDSPLHF. The DNA of the CDR3 is TGTGCCAGCTCACCACCGGGACTCTTCTCTGATTCACCCCTCCACTTT.

This sequence joins TRBV7-9 and TRBJ2-7, with 10 bases aligning to TRBD2. Trimming took 6 bases from V and 13 from J; bases not matched to a gene: 6. CDR1 and CDR2 (germline): SEHNR, FQNEAQ (reference sequence). The CDR3 length is 11 residues. Here the CDR3 DNA reads TGTGCCAGCAGTGGGCTAGCGGGGGCTTACTTC. Its protein is CASSGLAGAYF.

The V and J genes are TRBV18 and TRBJ2-1; 11 positions match TRBD2. The germline V gene has CDR1 KGHSH and CDR2 LQKENI. CDR3 size: 16 residues. Trimming cost V 2 bases and J 4 bases; bases outside gene matches: 4. As DNA, the CDR3 is TGTGCCAGCTCACCATCCGGGACTAGCGGTTACAATGAGCAGTTCTTC. This encodes CASSPSGTSGYNEQFF.

The chain recombines TRBV7-9 with TRBJ1-4; TRBD1 agrees at 8 bases. V dropped 4 bases and J dropped 7; count of bases not matched to a gene: 8. There are 15 residues in the CDR3. The germline V gene encodes CDR1 SEHNR and CDR2 FQNEAQ (reference sequence). The CDR3 loop is CASSSATGVGEKLFF. The CDR3 nucleotides are TGTGCCAGCAGCTCCGCGACAGGGGTTGGTGAAAAACTGTTTTTT.

The CDR3 coding sequence is TGTGCCACCAGCAGGGGGACTAGCGACATAGAGCAGTTCTTC. This translates into CATSRGTSDIEQFF. The chain is built from TRBV15 and TRBJ2-1; TRBD2 aligns across 10 bases. The length of the CDR3 is 14 residues. V shed 3 bases, J shed 10 bases, and the junction held 6 bases outside the gene matches. Germline V gene lookup returns CDR1 LNHNV and CDR2 YYDKDF (reference sequence).

This clone was recorded a few times. The chain carries TRBV2 and TRBJ2-3; the D is unclear. V was clipped by 5 bases and J by 2 bases, with 8 bases between them. Germline lookup yields CDR1 SNHLY and CDR2 FYNNEI. The CDR3 totals 13 residues. CDR3 sequence reads: CASSSITTDTQYF. CDR3 bases: TGTGCCAGCAGTTCGATTACCACAGATACGCAGTATTTT.

The CDR3: CASSLVVGRSYEQYF. Here the CDR3 DNA reads TGTGCCAGCAGCTTAGTTGTAGGGCGCTCCTACGAGCAGTACTTC. This chain uses TRBV7-2 with TRBJ2-7, with D hard to call. The CDR3 runs 15 residues. Germline CDR1 and CDR2: SGHTA and FQGNSA. V lost 1 base and J lost 0, with 10 bases in between.

The rearrangement uses TRBV9 and TRBJ1-1, with TRBD1 as a possible D gene (6 bases). The CDR3 totals 13 residues. Germline CDR1 is SGDLS and CDR2 is YYNGEE. Trimming left V 0 bases short and J 3 bases short, with 6 bases between. The CDR3, as DNA: TGTGCCAGCAGCGTAGACAGGGACACTGAAGCTTTCTTT. It specifies CASSVDRDTEAFF.

The sample holds one count of this clone. The chain employs TRBV12-5 and TRBJ2-1, with 7 bases fitting TRBD2. Germline loops: CDR1 LGHNT, CDR2 FRNRAP. V shed 6 bases, J shed 3 bases, and the junction held 8 bases outside the gene matches. This CDR3 is built from 15 residues. DNA of the CDR3: TGTGCTAGTGGGGCACCGGGACTACACTACAATGAGCAGTTCTTC. This encodes CASGAPGLHYNEQFF.

CDR3 nucleotide sequence: TGTGCCAGCAGCTTAGCCGGGGGAAACAATCAGCCCCAGCATTTT. Its protein is CASSLAGGNNQPQHF. The rearrangement joins TRBV7-2 to TRBJ1-5; TRBD1 is a possible D gene (5 bases). Germline loops: CDR1 SGHTA, CDR2 FQGNSA. V lost 0 bases and J 3 bases, leaving 9 bases between the germline ends. This CDR3 spans 15 amino acids.

This clone was seen once. One junction end does not reproduce the germline sequence, and a read error may be involved. The CDR3 region has the DNA TGTGCCAGCAGCATAACAGGGGACCCCTACGAGCAGTACTTC. Protein sequence: CASSITGDPYEQYF. The V call is TRBV7-3, the J call TRBJ2-7; TRBD1 matches 7 bases. The CDR3 contains 14 residues. Germline CDR1 is SGHTA and CDR2 is FQGTGA.

The chain carries TRBV18 and TRBJ2-5, with 8 bases that match TRBD1. There are 13 residues in the CDR3. With 3 bases clipped from V and 5 bases from J, the junction kept 2 bases outside the gene matches. Germline CDR1 is KGHSH and CDR2 is LQKENI. Here the CDR3 reads CASSPWTGETQYF. The DNA for the CDR3 is TGTGCCAGCTCACCGTGGACAGGGGAGACCCAGTACTTC.

The chain has TRBV7-8 and TRBJ1-1; D uncertain. CDR3 length: 15 residues. Trimming took off 2 bases at V and 1 base at J, with 11 bases between the two ends. CDR1 is SGHVS and CDR2 is FQNEAQ in the germline V gene. Here the CDR3 DNA reads TGTGCCAGCAGCTTAACGCAGGCCTCGAACACTGAAGCTTTCTTT. Protein sequence: CASSLTQASNTEAFF.

The rearrangement links TRBV6-6 to TRBJ2-2; a weak D match, TRBD1 (5 bases). CDR3 length: 15 amino acids. Per the germline V gene, CDR1 is MNHNY and CDR2 is SVGAGI (reference sequence). Trimming took 2 bases from V and 4 from J, leaving 11 bases between them. DNA of the CDR3: TGTGCCAGCAGTTACAGGGGCCTTGGCACCGGGGAGCTGTTTTTT. Translated, it gives CASSYRGLGTGELFF.

This chain connects TRBV5-1 to TRBJ2-1; 10 positions agree with TRBD1. The CDR3 runs to 14 residues. Germline V gene data show CDR1 as SGHRS and CDR2 as YFSETQ. V shed 0 bases, J shed 10 bases, and the junction held 4 bases outside the gene matches. CDR3 DNA: TGCGCCAGCAGCTTGGCTGGGACAGGGGTCGAGCAGTTCTTC. This sequence encodes CASSLAGTGVEQFF.

The chain carries TRBV6-5 and TRBJ2-7; D is ambiguous. Germline loops: CDR1 MNHEY, CDR2 SVGAGI. This CDR3 has 14 amino acids. Deletions cut 0 bases from V and 5 bases from J, with 11 bases between. CDR3 nucleotide sequence: TGTGCCAGCAGTTACTCGAAGGTTCTGAACGAGCAGTACTTC. It codes for CASSYSKVLNEQYF.

The chain carries TRBV2 and TRBJ1-2; 10 bases are a match to TRBD1. Germline trimming cut 7 bases from V and 5 bases from J; bases unmatched to any gene: 4. The CDR3 runs 13 residues. The germline V gene encodes CDR1 SNHLY and CDR2 FYNNEI. CDR3 DNA sequence: TGTGCCAGCACCCCGGGACAGGGGTATGGCTACACCTTC. This gives the protein CASTPGQGYGYTF.

The chain carries TRBV7-8 and TRBJ2-7; D possibly corresponds to TRBD2 (6 bases). CDR3 length equals 14 residues. CDR1 is SGHVS, CDR2 FQNEAQ, per germline. Trimming shortened V by 2 bases and J by 2 bases, and 10 bases separated the two germline ends. In DNA form, the CDR3 reads TGTGCCAGCAGCTTATGGACTACCCCCTACGAGCAGTACTTC. Amino acids: CASSLWTTPYEQYF. The entire variable domain, with the rest obtained from reference TRBV7-8 and TRBJ2-7, is as follows: GAGVSQSPRYKVAKRGQDVALRCDPISGHVSLFWYQQALGQGPEFLTYFQNEAQLDKSGLPSDRFFAERPEGSVSTLKIQRTQQEDSAVYLCASSLWTTPYEQYFGPGTRLTVT.